This T cell receptor beta chain was recorded in a study of cytomegalovirus exposure and HLA in healthy donors. Overall study: As released early, the data held some 80 million unique TCRs from HLA-typed donors. Study-level findings and limits: Most observed TCR sequences were rare, whereas some public TCRs were detected in many donors. A missense DCLRE1C variant was associated with V- and J-gene trimming of TCR beta chains in a later analysis, and an independent cohort replicated the association.

The study ran its PCR with 60 Vbeta and 13 Jbeta primers. Assay used: immunoSEQ multiplex PCR; TCRdb lists only in-frame clones, some missing. Altogether 130,000 or so clones are present, over 60% being singletons, with the ten largest covering 0.75% to 0.95%. As concerns this clone: Antigen specificity is unknown.

Sequenced material: PBMCs. The source is a woman aged 60-75 years in good health and CMV-seronegative.

In nucleotides, the CDR3 is TGTGCCAGCAGCCCGGGACTAGCGGGGTACGAGCAGTACTTC. This encodes CASSPGLAGYEQYF. The chain links TRBV9 to TRBJ2-7; 13 bases map to TRBD2. J was trimmed by 4 bases and V by 4 bases; bases with no gene match: 2. This CDR3 has 14 residues. Germline V gene data show CDR1 as SGDLS and CDR2 as YYNGEE.